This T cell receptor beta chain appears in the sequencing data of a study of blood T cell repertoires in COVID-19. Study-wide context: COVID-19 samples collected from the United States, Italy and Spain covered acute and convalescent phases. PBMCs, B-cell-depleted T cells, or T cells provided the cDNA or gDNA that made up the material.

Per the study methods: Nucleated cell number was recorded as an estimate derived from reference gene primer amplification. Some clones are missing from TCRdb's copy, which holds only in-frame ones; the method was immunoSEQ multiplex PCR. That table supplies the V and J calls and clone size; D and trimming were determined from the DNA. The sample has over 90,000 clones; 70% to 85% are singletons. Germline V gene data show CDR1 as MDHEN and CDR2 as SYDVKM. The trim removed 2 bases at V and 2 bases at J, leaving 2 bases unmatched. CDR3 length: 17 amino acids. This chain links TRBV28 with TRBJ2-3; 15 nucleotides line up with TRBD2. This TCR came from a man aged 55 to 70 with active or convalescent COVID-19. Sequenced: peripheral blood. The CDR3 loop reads CASSLGLAGGPTDTQYF. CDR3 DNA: TGTGCCAGCAGTTTAGGACTAGCGGGAGGGCCCACAGATACGCAGTATTTT.